A selection of T cell receptor beta chains follows, all from one sample in a study of blood T cell repertoires in COVID-19. TCRdb keeps only in-frame clones here, not all; method: immunoSEQ multiplex PCR. Here the sample spans 110,000 or so clones, about 85% being singletons. What was sequenced was peripheral blood. These receptors were obtained from a man in his forties or fifties with acute or convalescent COVID-19. The CDR3 runs from the conserved cysteine through the conserved F or W. The D gene is left open where the match is weak. The size entry is marked missing in some rows and otherwise reads once, few, many or a size class.

TRBJ1-5 TRBV28 . . TGTGCCAGCAGTTTAGGAGGGATTAGCAATCAGCCCCAGCATTTT CASSLGGISNQPQHF
TRBJ1-3 TRBV6-1 . . TGTGCCAGCAGTGAGGCCTCGAACTCTGGAAACACCATATATTTT CASSEASNSGNTIYF
TRBJ1-1 TRBV12-3/TRBV12-4 . . TGTGCCAGCAGTTTCACTACTGAAGCTTTCTTT CASSFTTEAFF
TRBJ1-5 TRBV19 TRBD1 . TGTGCCAGTAGCACACAGACAGGGCGTCAGCCCCAGCATTTT CASSTQTGRQPQHF
TRBJ2-7 TRBV9 . . TGTGCCAGCAGCGTAGACACAGGCCTCTCCTACGAGCAGTACTTC CASSVDTGLSYEQYF
TRBJ1-1 TRBV2 . many TGTGCCAGCAGTGAAATTGCAGGAGGGAACACTGAAGCTTTCTTT CASSEIAGGNTEAFF
TRBJ2-2 TRBV5-4 . . TGTGCCAGCAGCTTCTTAGACACCGGGGAGCTGTTTTTT CASSFLDTGELFF
TRBJ1-1 TRBV12-3/TRBV12-4 . . TGTGCCAGCAGTTTGCGGCCAGCTGAAGCTTTCTTT CASSLRPAEAFF
TRBJ2-1 TRBV5-6 . . TGTGCCAGCAGTCTTGGCCTCGTAGCGTATGAGCAGTTCTTC CASSLGLVAYEQFF
TRBJ1-1 TRBV19 . . TGTGCCAGTAGTATGACACCGAACACTGAAGCTTTCTTT CASSMTPNTEAFF
TRBJ1-2 TRBV29-1 TRBD1 . TGCAGCGTTGATCCAACAGGGGGCGCGGGGTATGGCTACACCTTC CSVDPTGGAGYGYTF
TRBJ2-4 TRBV6-5 . . TGTGCCAGCAGTCGACAGGACAGACAAAACATTCAGTACTTC CASSRQDRQNIQYF
TRBJ1-4 TRBV15 . once TGTGCCACCAGCAGAGCCCTGATAGGACAAGGGGAAAAACTGTTTTTT CATSRALIGQGEKLFF
TRBJ2-2 TRBV2 TRBD1 . TGTGCCAGCAGTGAGGACAGGGTGGGCACCGGGGAGCTGTTTTTT CASSEDRVGTGELFF
TRBJ1-2 TRBV28 . once TGTGCCAGCAGTTCAGGTTCCGGGAACTCGGGCCGGGGCTACACCTTC CASSSGSGNSGRGYTF
TRBJ1-2 TRBV10-3 TRBD1 once TGTGCCATCAGGATGGGACAGGTGGAGGGCTACACCTTC CAIRMGQVEGYTF
TRBJ1-5 TRBV6-1 TRBD1 . TGTGCCAGCAGTGAAGCGCCCCGACAGGGGGTGCAGCCCCAGCATTTT CASSEAPRQGVQPQHF
TRBJ1-2 TRBV27 . few TGTGCCAGCAGTTTAGGATACGGGGTTGGGGATGGCTACACCTTC CASSLGYGVGDGYTF
TRBJ1-3 TRBV5-1 . few TGCGCCAGCAGCTTGGCCCTCGCAGGGAATGGAAACACCATATATTTT CASSLALAGNGNTIYF
TRBJ1-3 TRBV19 . few TGTGCCAGTAGTATAAGCGGAGGCTCCTCTGGAAACACCATATATTTT CASSISGGSSGNTIYF
TRBJ1-1 TRBV7-3 TRBD1 . TGTGCCAGCAGGCCAATACAGGGGGCCACTGAAGCTTTCTTT CASRPIQGATEAFF
TRBJ1-1 TRBV7-9 TRBD1 few TGTGCCAGCAGCTTAGACGACAGGGATTGGGACACTGAAGCTTTCTTT CASSLDDRDWDTEAFF
TRBJ2-5 TRBV6-6 TRBD2 once TGTGCCAGCAGTTACCCTCTAGCGGGGGTTACGACCCAGTACTTC CASSYPLAGVTTQYF